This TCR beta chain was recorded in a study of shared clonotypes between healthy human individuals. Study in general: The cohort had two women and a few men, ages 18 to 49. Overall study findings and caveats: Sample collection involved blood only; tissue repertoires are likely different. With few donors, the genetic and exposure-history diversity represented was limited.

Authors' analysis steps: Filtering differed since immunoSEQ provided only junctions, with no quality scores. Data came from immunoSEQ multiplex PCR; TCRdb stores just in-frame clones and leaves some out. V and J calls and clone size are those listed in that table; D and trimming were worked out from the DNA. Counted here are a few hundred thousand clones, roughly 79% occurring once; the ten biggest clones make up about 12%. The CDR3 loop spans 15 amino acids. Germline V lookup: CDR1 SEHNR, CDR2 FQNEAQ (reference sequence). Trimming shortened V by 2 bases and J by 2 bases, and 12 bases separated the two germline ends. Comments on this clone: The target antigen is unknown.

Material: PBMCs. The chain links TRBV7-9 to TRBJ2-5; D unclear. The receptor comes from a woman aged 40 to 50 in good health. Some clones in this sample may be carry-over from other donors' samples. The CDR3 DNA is TGTGCCAGCAGCTTATTTGCCCGTCAGCAAGAGACCCAGTACTTC. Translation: CASSLFARQQETQYF.